The 25 T cell receptor beta chains below come from one sample, sequenced in a study of blood T cell repertoires in COVID-19. The data were produced by immunoSEQ multiplex PCR, yet TCRdb's version contains in-frame clones alone and is incomplete. In the table there are roughly 180,000 clones, around 82% of which are singletons. Source material: PBMCs or T cells enriched from blood (not recorded which). These receptors were collected from a man between 40 and 49 years old who had recovered from COVID-19.

The chain has TRBV10-3 and TRBJ2-3, with 7 bases fitting TRBD2. This CDR3 region has 14 residues. CDR1 is ENHRY and CDR2 is SYGVKD in the germline V gene. V lost 5 bases, J lost 2 bases, and 4 bases stayed unmatched. DNA of the CDR3: TGTGCCATCAGTAGCGGGATTAACACAGATACGCAGTATTTT. This encodes CAISSGINTDTQYF.

This clone was observed a few times. The chain couples TRBV3-1 (or the pseudogene TRBV3-2) to TRBJ1-5; D perhaps matches TRBD1 (5 bases). Deletions cut 8 bases from V and 1 base from J, with 15 bases between. The CDR3 runs to 15 residues. CDR1 and CDR2 (germline): LGHDT, YNNKEL (reference sequence). The CDR3 DNA sequence: TGTGCCAGCCGTAATCCGGGGGAAAGCAATCAGCCCCAGCATTTT. Its translation: CASRNPGESNQPQHF.

The chain employs TRBV10-3 and TRBJ2-7; 8 positions agree with TRBD1. The J segment lost 0 bases and the V segment lost 6 bases, leaving 7 bases of the junction unmatched. This CDR3 comprises 15 residues. Germline assignment: CDR1 ENHRY and CDR2 SYGVKD. This CDR3 is CAISRGQGNSYEQYV. In DNA, the CDR3 is TGTGCCATCAGCCGCGGACAGGGCAACTCCTACGAGCAGTACGTC.

The rearrangement uses TRBV2 and TRBJ1-1; weak D call: TRBD1 (6 bases). The V end lost 2 bases, the J end lost 0 bases, and 13 bases lay between the germline ends. CDR1 and CDR2 (germline): SNHLY, FYNNEI. The CDR3 loop spans 16 amino acids. The DNA of the CDR3 is TGTGCCAGCAGTGAAAGCATTGGGACAATGAACACTGAAGCTTTCTTT. It codes for CASSESIGTMNTEAFF.

The DNA for the CDR3 is TGTGCCTGGACTGAGGGGGGGGGCTACACCTTC. Protein sequence: CAWTEGGGYTF. J is TRBJ1-2 and V is TRBV30; the D gene is possibly TRBD1 (6 bases). The V gene lost 4 bases and the J gene lost 8 bases, with 11 bases spanning the gap. The CDR3 has 11 amino acids. Per germline, CDR1 GTSNPN and CDR2 SVGIG (reference sequence). The full variable domain, its missing parts supplied by reference TRBV30 and TRBJ1-2, is SQTIHQWPATLVQPVGSPLSLECTVEGTSNPNLYWYRQAAGRGLQLLFYSVGIGQISSEVPQNLSASRPQDRQFILSSKKLLLSDSGFYLCAWTEGGGYTFGSGTRLTVV.

The chain couples TRBV7-3 to TRBJ2-1, with D possibly being TRBD2 (5 bases). The CDR3 spans 15 residues. V dropped 4 bases and J dropped 5 bases, with 15 bases sitting between them. Germline-derived CDR1 and CDR2 are SGHTA and FQGTGA. The CDR3 spells CASSWTESGHNEQFF. CDR3 DNA: TGTGCCAGCAGCTGGACGGAGAGCGGACACAATGAGCAGTTCTTC.

The rearrangement links TRBV7-8 to TRBJ2-7; D possibly corresponds to TRBD2 (5 bases). CDR3 size: 13 residues. The germline V gene has CDR1 SGHVS and CDR2 FQNEAQ. V lost 1 base to trimming and J lost 4 bases, with 8 bases between them. CDR3 bases: TGTGCCAGCAGCTTAGTAACGGGATACGAGCAGTACTTC. This encodes CASSLVTGYEQYF.

This rearrangement joins TRBV5-4 to TRBJ2-7; 8 bases map to TRBD2. After removal of 2 bases from V and 2 bases from J, the junction contained 3 bases not matched to a gene. This CDR3 has 14 residues. CDR1 and CDR2 from the germline V gene are SGHNT and YYREEE (reference sequence). The CDR3 region has the DNA TGTGCCAGCAGCTTCCAGCGGGAGCCCTACGAGCAGTACTTC. Its translation is CASSFQREPYEQYF.

The rearrangement uses TRBV9 and TRBJ2-7; 9 nucleotides line up with TRBD1. The ends lost 2 bases at V and 6 bases at J; junction bases unmatched: 9. Germline V CDR1 and CDR2: SGDLS, YYNGEE. This CDR3 is built from 15 residues. CDR3 coding DNA: TGTGCCAGCAGCGTTAAGACAGGGGGGTCTGCCGAGCAGTACTTC. As protein: CASSVKTGGSAEQYF.

The rearrangement uses TRBV19 and TRBJ2-2; D possibly corresponds to TRBD1 (5 bases). The germline V gene has CDR1 LNHDA and CDR2 SQIVND (reference sequence). The CDR3 has 17 residues. V dropped 5 bases and J dropped 7 bases, with 23 bases sitting between them. CDR3 bases: TGTGCCAGTAGTTCATACCCGATCTCCACAGGCTTCGGGGAGCTGTTTTTT. Its protein is CASSSYPISTGFGELFF. Supplemented by reference TRBV19 and TRBJ2-2, the full variable domain reads DGGITQSPKYLFRKEGQNVTLSCEQNLNHDAMYWYRQDPGQGLRLIYYSQIVNDFQKGDIAEGYSVSREKKESFPLTVTSAQKNPTAFYLCASSSYPISTGFGELFFGEGSRLTVL.

V usage is TRBV7-2 and J usage is TRBJ1-5; D gene ambiguous. Germline V CDR1 and CDR2: SGHTA, FQGNSA. V was clipped by 2 bases and J by 5 bases, with 4 bases between them. This CDR3 has 12 residues. The CDR3 DNA sequence: TGTGCCAGCAGCTTAACGGATCAGCCCCAGCATTTT. This translates into CASSLTDQPQHF.

This clone was found a few times. V usage is TRBV6-2 or TRBV6-3 and J usage is TRBJ1-1, with 8 bases matching TRBD1. The CDR3 is made up of 15 amino acids. Per the germline V gene, CDR1 is MNHEY and CDR2 is SVGEGT. Germline trimming cut 6 bases from V and 1 base from J; bases unmatched to any gene: 7. CDR3 in DNA: TGTGCCAGCAGCCCCCGACAGGGGCCGAACACTGAAGCTTTCTTT. Its protein product is CASSPRQGPNTEAFF.

The chain recombines TRBV28 with TRBJ1-2, with 9 positions matching TRBD1. V was clipped by 6 bases and J by 8 bases; unmatched bases: 7. The length of the CDR3 is 13 residues. Germline assignment: CDR1 MDHEN and CDR2 SYDVKM. The CDR3 coding sequence is TGTGCCAGCAGACTACAGGGGGCAGACGGCTACACCTTC. This encodes CASRLQGADGYTF.

The V gene is TRBV4-2, the J gene TRBJ1-1; TRBD1 matches 7 bases. V lost 3 bases to trimming and J lost 0 bases; unmatched junction nucleotides: 7. The CDR3 is 16 amino acids. Germline values: CDR1 LGHNA, CDR2 YNFKEQ. Here the CDR3 reads CASSQWVRGLNTEAFF. The CDR3 DNA reads as TGTGCCAGCAGCCAGTGGGTCAGGGGGTTGAACACTGAAGCTTTCTTT.

V and J are TRBV9 and TRBJ2-5; 10 bases are shared with TRBD2. The trim removed 0 bases at V and 2 bases at J, leaving 7 bases unmatched. CDR1 is SGDLS, CDR2 YYNGEE, per germline. CDR3 size: 17 residues. The CDR3 DNA follows: TGTGCCAGCAGCGTAGGGGTCTTAGCGGGAGGTCAAGAGACCCAGTACTTC. Its protein product is CASSVGVLAGGQETQYF.

This chain joins TRBV29-1 and TRBJ1-3; possible D gene TRBD1, 5 bases. CDR1 is SQVTM, CDR2 ANQGSEA, per germline. The CDR3 has 15 amino acids. V lost 4 bases and J lost 0, with 13 bases in between. The CDR3 DNA sequence: TGCAGCGTTGGGGGGGGAGGAAGCTCTGGAAACACCATATATTTT. It codes for CSVGGGGSSGNTIYF.

The chain recombines TRBV28 with TRBJ2-1, with 10 bases fitting TRBD2. Trimming removed 8 bases from V and 10 bases from J; junction bases left unmatched: 8. CDR3 size: 13 residues. Looked up from germline, CDR1 is MDHEN and CDR2 is SYDVKM. This CDR3 reads CASRGTSVREQFF. The CDR3 DNA follows: TGTGCCAGCCGGGGGACTAGCGTCAGAGAGCAGTTCTTC.

This clone turned up a few times. The chain has TRBV28 and TRBJ2-3; TRBD1 matches 7 bases. After removal of 5 bases from V and 1 base from J, the junction contained 6 bases not matched to a gene. The germline gives CDR1 MDHEN, CDR2 SYDVKM. The CDR3 is 15 residues long. The CDR3 loop reads CASSVRGGGTDTQYF. The CDR3 DNA is TGTGCCAGCAGTGTCAGAGGGGGCGGCACAGATACGCAGTATTTT.

V and J are TRBV3-1 (or the pseudogene TRBV3-2) and TRBJ2-5; 7 nucleotides agree with TRBD1. The germline gives CDR1 LGHDT, CDR2 YNNKEL (reference sequence). This CDR3 comprises 14 residues. Unmatched junction bases numbered 5, after V lost 5 bases and J lost 2 bases. CDR3 bases: TGTGCCAGCAGCGTCCGGACAGGACAAGAGACCCAGTACTTC. This encodes CASSVRTGQETQYF.

This chain links TRBV2 with TRBJ2-1; TRBD2 is a possible D gene (6 bases). Germline-derived CDR1 and CDR2 are SNHLY and FYNNEI. Trimming shortened V by 4 bases and J by 4 bases, and 11 bases separated the two germline ends. CDR3 size: 14 residues. Written as DNA, the CDR3 is TGTGCCAGCAGTGTGTTGGGGGGTTACAATGAGCAGTTCTTC. This translates into CASSVLGGYNEQFF.

V usage is TRBV6-2 or TRBV6-3 and J usage is TRBJ2-4; a possible D gene is TRBD1 (5 bases). This CDR3 is built from 16 residues. The germline CDR1 and CDR2 sequences are MNHEY and SVGEGT. V lost 5 bases, J lost 9 bases, and 23 bases lay in between. The CDR3 nucleotides are TGTGCCAGCAGTAGCAAAGTTCCCAGGGTTTTCGGCATTCAGTACTTC. Translation: CASSSKVPRVFGIQYF.

The rearrangement links TRBV23-1 to TRBJ2-7, with unresolved D. TRBV23-1 is an ORF; its function is uncertain. The CDR3 spans 14 residues. Trimming stripped 6 bases from V and 3 bases from J, with 15 bases between. The CDR3 protein is CASSPNKADYEQYV. The CDR3 nucleotides are TGCGCCAGCAGCCCTAACAAGGCGGACTACGAGCAGTACGTC.

The J gene is TRBJ2-3, the V gene TRBV2; 7 nucleotides agree with TRBD1. Germline V gene sequence: CDR1 SNHLY, CDR2 FYNNEI. The CDR3 loop spans 14 amino acids. V lost 7 bases and J lost 3; bases outside the gene matches: 7. The CDR3 reads CASKTGSRTDTQYF. In nucleotides, the CDR3 is TGTGCCAGCAAGACAGGGAGCCGGACAGATACGCAGTATTTT.

The rearrangement links TRBV19 to TRBJ2-5; 10 bases agree with TRBD2. The CDR3 sequence is 16 residues long. Germline lookup yields CDR1 LNHDA and CDR2 SQIVND (reference sequence). Germline trimming cut 5 bases from V and 4 bases from J; bases unmatched to any gene: 10. The CDR3 sequence: CASSPQAGGPGETQYF. CDR3 DNA: TGTGCCAGTAGTCCACAAGCGGGAGGGCCGGGAGAGACCCAGTACTTC.

The chain has TRBV9 and TRBJ1-1, with no clear D. CDR3 length equals 13 residues. Looked up from germline, CDR1 is SGDLS and CDR2 is YYNGEE. V was clipped by 0 bases and J by 5 bases, with 8 bases between them. This chain's CDR3 is CASSVAGSTEAFF. The DNA of the CDR3 is TGTGCCAGCAGCGTAGCGGGAAGTACTGAAGCTTTCTTT.